Shown below are 3 T cell receptor beta chains from a single sample sequenced in a study of shared clonotypes between healthy human individuals. Assay: immunoSEQ multiplex PCR; the TCRdb copy retains only in-frame clones and omits some. Seen here are approximately 2.5 million clones, roughly nine tenths observed once, and the top ten hold roughly 0.13%. The sample consisted of naive CD4+ T cells sorted from blood. Stated subset: CD45RA+ positively selected. The receptors come from a man younger than 35 in good health.

The rearrangement joins TRBV10-3 to TRBJ1-1; 8 nucleotides match TRBD1. The CDR3 has 14 residues. The ends lost 6 bases at V and 7 bases at J; junction bases unmatched: 10. In germline, CDR1 is ENHRY, CDR2 SYGVKD. The CDR3 region has the DNA TGTGCCATCAGGGAGGACAGGGATACTGGTGAAGCTTTCTTT. The encoded protein is CAIREDRDTGEAFF.

This chain links TRBV12-2 with TRBJ2-4; the table assigns TRBD1, which was not confirmed against the DNA. TRBV12-2 is flagged as a pseudogene. The CDR3 sequence is 16 residues long. The CDR3 region has the DNA TGTGCAAGTCGCTCAAAGGGGCGGAAGCTGCAAAACATTCAGTACTTC. This gives the protein CASRSKGRKLQNIQYF.

The chain joins TRBV29-1 to TRBJ2-1; 10 nucleotides match TRBD2. This CDR3 region has 14 residues. The V gene's germline CDR1 is SQVTM and CDR2 ANQGSEA. V trimming: 3 bases; J trimming: 2 bases; junction bases outside the gene matches: 1. CDR3: CSVDLAGAYNEQFF. CDR3 nucleotides: TGCAGCGTTGACCTAGCGGGAGCCTACAATGAGCAGTTCTTC.